Listed below are T cell receptor beta chains from one sample, sequenced in a study of PD-L1 blockade in urothelial cancer. The assay was immunoSEQ multiplex PCR, and TCRdb's table has in-frame clones only and misses some. The sample contains about 38,000 clones, approximately 90% of which appear only once. Sequenced material: PBMCs, taken around atezolizumab (anti-PD-L1) treatment. The receptors shown here come from a man aged 55 to 70 with urothelial cancer. CDR3s include the opening cysteine and the closing phenylalanine or tryptophan. Fields, in order: clone size, V gene, D gene, J gene, CDR3 DNA, CDR3 protein. The D gene is left open where the match is weak. Rows give clone size only sometimes, using once, few, many, or a class for an expanded clone.

clone_size: NA; v_call: TRBV18; d_call: NA; j_call: TRBJ1-4; cdr3_nt: TGTGCCAGCTCACCACGGGAGGAAAAACTGTTTTTT; cdr3_aa: CASSPREEKLFF
clone_size: NA; v_call: TRBV10-3; d_call: TRBD1; j_call: TRBJ1-2; cdr3_nt: TGTGCCATCAGTGAGCCGCCCGGGACAGGGGACCGTGGCTACACCTTC; cdr3_aa: CAISEPPGTGDRGYTF
clone_size: NA; v_call: TRBV5-6; d_call: NA; j_call: TRBJ1-1; cdr3_nt: TGTGCCAGCAGTTCCGGACAGTACAGAGCTTTCTTT; cdr3_aa: CASSSGQYRAFF
clone_size: NA; v_call: TRBV6-5; d_call: NA; j_call: TRBJ2-5; cdr3_nt: TGTGCCAGCAGTCCCCGGACAGACCAAGAGACCCAGTACTTC; cdr3_aa: CASSPRTDQETQYF
clone_size: few; v_call: TRBV11-3; d_call: NA; j_call: TRBJ1-2; cdr3_nt: TGTGCCAGCAGCTTAGAAGGGGGATTCAGCTATGGCTACACCTTC; cdr3_aa: CASSLEGGFSYGYTF
clone_size: NA; v_call: TRBV7-9; d_call: NA; j_call: TRBJ2-3; cdr3_nt: TGTGCCAGCAGCCCGTACCGGGACTCCTACACAGATACGCAGTATTTT; cdr3_aa: CASSPYRDSYTDTQYF
clone_size: NA; v_call: TRBV5-1; d_call: TRBD1; j_call: TRBJ1-6; cdr3_nt: TGCGCCAGCAGCGTCTCCGGACAGGATGGTAATTCACCCCTCCACTTT; cdr3_aa: CASSVSGQDGNSPLHF
clone_size: NA; v_call: TRBV7-3; d_call: TRBD1; j_call: TRBJ1-2; cdr3_nt: TGTGCCAGCAGCCCCGGGACAGGGACGGCCTATGGCTACACCTTC; cdr3_aa: CASSPGTGTAYGYTF
clone_size: NA; v_call: TRBV5-1; d_call: TRBD1; j_call: TRBJ2-5; cdr3_nt: TGCGCCAGCAGCGCCGGGACAGGCCCCCAAGAGACCCAGTACTTC; cdr3_aa: CASSAGTGPQETQYF
clone_size: NA; v_call: TRBV27; d_call: TRBD2; j_call: TRBJ2-7; cdr3_nt: TGTGCCAGCAGGGGGGCGGGACTAGCGGATTACGAGCAGTACTTC; cdr3_aa: CASRGAGLADYEQYF
clone_size: NA; v_call: TRBV13; d_call: TRBD1; j_call: TRBJ1-1; cdr3_nt: TGTGCCAGCAGCCTAAGGGACAGTGGGAACACTGAAGCTTTCTTT; cdr3_aa: CASSLRDSGNTEAFF
clone_size: few; v_call: TRBV2; d_call: TRBD1; j_call: TRBJ2-1; cdr3_nt: TGTGCCAGCAGTGGCCGGGACAGGGGATCGGATGAGCAGTTCTTC; cdr3_aa: CASSGRDRGSDEQFF
clone_size: NA; v_call: TRBV7-6; d_call: NA; j_call: TRBJ2-1; cdr3_nt: TGTGCCAGCAGCTTAGTGGGGGGCAATGAGCAGTTCTTC; cdr3_aa: CASSLVGGNEQFF
clone_size: NA; v_call: TRBV7-2; d_call: TRBD2; j_call: TRBJ2-3; cdr3_nt: TGTGCCAGCAGCTTTGAATCCAGCGGGGGGGCCGAGAATACGCAGTATTTT; cdr3_aa: CASSFESSGGAENTQYF
clone_size: NA; v_call: TRBV28; d_call: TRBD2; j_call: TRBJ2-3; cdr3_nt: TGTGCCAGCAGTTTAGCGGGAGGAGGAACAGATACGCAGTATTTT; cdr3_aa: CASSLAGGGTDTQYF
clone_size: NA; v_call: TRBV18; d_call: NA; j_call: TRBJ1-1; cdr3_nt: TGTGCCAGCTCACCATCGACCGGGGTAGGCACTGAAGCTTTCTTT; cdr3_aa: CASSPSTGVGTEAFF
clone_size: NA; v_call: TRBV11-2; d_call: TRBD1; j_call: TRBJ1-1; cdr3_nt: TGTGCCAGCAGCGCGACAGGGGGCGGTGACACTGAAGCTTTCTTT; cdr3_aa: CASSATGGGDTEAFF
clone_size: few; v_call: TRBV28; d_call: NA; j_call: TRBJ2-7; cdr3_nt: TGTGCCAGCAGTGGCCGCGAGCAGTACTTC; cdr3_aa: CASSGREQYF
clone_size: few; v_call: TRBV6-1; d_call: TRBD1; j_call: TRBJ1-5; cdr3_nt: TGTGCCAGCAGTGCAAGGGGTCAGGGGGCGAGCAATCAGCCCCAGCATTTT; cdr3_aa: CASSARGQGASNQPQHF
clone_size: NA; v_call: TRBV6-4; d_call: TRBD2; j_call: TRBJ2-6; cdr3_nt: TGTGCCAGCAGTGACTCTGGGACTAGCGGCCCCTCTGGGGCCAACGTCCTGACTTTC; cdr3_aa: CASSDSGTSGPSGANVLTF
clone_size: NA; v_call: TRBV28; d_call: NA; j_call: TRBJ1-4; cdr3_nt: TGTGCCAGCAGTTCCCGGGCGGGGTCTAATGAAAAACTGTTTTTT; cdr3_aa: CASSSRAGSNEKLFF
clone_size: NA; v_call: TRBV10-1; d_call: NA; j_call: TRBJ2-7; cdr3_nt: TGCGCCAGCGGAGGCTACGAGCAGTACTTC; cdr3_aa: CASGGYEQYF
clone_size: NA; v_call: TRBV28; d_call: TRBD1; j_call: TRBJ1-1; cdr3_nt: TGTGCCAGCAGGGGGACAGGGGGCCTTCTGAACACTGAAGCTTTCTTT; cdr3_aa: CASRGTGGLLNTEAFF
clone_size: NA; v_call: TRBV10-3; d_call: TRBD2; j_call: TRBJ2-3; cdr3_nt: TGTGCCTCCGGGACTAGCGGGGGGGCAAGCACAGATACGCAGTATTTT; cdr3_aa: CASGTSGGASTDTQYF
clone_size: few; v_call: TRBV19; d_call: TRBD1; j_call: TRBJ2-7; cdr3_nt: TGTGCCAGTAGTATAGCACAGGGGGCTACCTACGAGCAGTACTTC; cdr3_aa: CASSIAQGATYEQYF